The count of the clone carrying this T cell receptor (beta chain) is one. No antigen is known for it. This CDR3 contains 18 residues. The germline V gene has CDR1 MNHEY and CDR2 SMNVEV (reference sequence). V trimming: 6 bases; J trimming: 4 bases; junction bases outside the gene matches: 20. This sample is drawn from a study of beta chain features in type 1 diabetes. As for the study in general: Examined across all samples were some 110 million sorted cells.

Expressed TCRB transcripts were sequenced after all isolated RNA was converted to cDNA. Deep immunoSEQ sequencing covered naive, central memory and regulatory T cell samples. The table came from immunoSEQ multiplex PCR; TCRdb's copy has only in-frame clones and leaves some out. This sample has 310,000 or so clones, with 6.5% to 10% found just once. Notes on the study in general: TCRB CDR3s from Type 1 diabetes patients were moderately but significantly shorter in all four CD4+ subsets. Healthy donors had naive, central memory and Treg TCRB repertoires that appeared less similar than those seen among patients.

The TCR sequence derives from a woman younger than 35 in good health. The chain has TRBV27 and TRBJ1-2, with 7 bases lining up with TRBD1. Source material: central memory CD4+ T cells from blood. As DNA, the CDR3 is TGTGCCAGCAGCTCCTTTCTCGGGCCAGGGGGGCTATTCTATGGCTACACCTTC. It specifies CASSSFLGPGGLFYGYTF.